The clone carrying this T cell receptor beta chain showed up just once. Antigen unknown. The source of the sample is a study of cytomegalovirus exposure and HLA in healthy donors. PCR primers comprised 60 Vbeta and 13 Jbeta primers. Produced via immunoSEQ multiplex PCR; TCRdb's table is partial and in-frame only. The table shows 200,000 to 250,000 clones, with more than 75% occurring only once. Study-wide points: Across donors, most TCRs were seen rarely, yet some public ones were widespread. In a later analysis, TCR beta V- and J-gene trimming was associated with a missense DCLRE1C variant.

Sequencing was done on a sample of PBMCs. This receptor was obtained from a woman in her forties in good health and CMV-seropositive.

The CDR3 DNA is TGTGCCAGCAGCCCACCCCTAGTAGGGACAGGATATTTGCAGTATTTT. Translation: CASSPPLVGTGYLQYF. The gene calls are TRBV7-8 and TRBJ2-3, with 8 bases aligning to TRBD1. Germline values: CDR1 SGHVS, CDR2 FQNEAQ. The CDR3 has 16 amino acids. With 5 bases clipped from V and 11 bases from J, the junction kept 18 bases outside the gene matches.